The T cell receptor beta chain described here comes from a study of blood T cell repertoires in COVID-19. Turning to the study itself: COVID-19 samples, acute and convalescent, were from the United States, Italy and Spain.

Per the germline V gene, CDR1 is GTSNPN and CDR2 is SVGIG (reference sequence). The junction had 3 bases not matched to a gene; V was cut back by 5 bases and J by 6 bases. The CDR3 is 12 residues long. In the original analysis: By means of reference gene primer amplification, nucleated cell counts were estimated. Profiled with immunoSEQ multiplex PCR; TCRdb holds only in-frame clones, not every one. V and J calls plus clone size are reproduced from that table; the DNA served to infer D and trimming. This sample carries 230,000 or so clones, 89% of them seen once, and the ten largest clones take roughly 5%.

This clonotype originated in a woman in her 40s who had recovered from COVID-19. The chain joins TRBV30 to TRBJ1-5, with 8 bases matching TRBD1. Sequencing was carried out using peripheral blood. The DNA for the CDR3 is TGTGCCTGGGGACAGGGCGGTCAGCCCCAGCATTTT. Its translation is CAWGQGGQPQHF. The full variable domain, its missing parts supplied by reference TRBV30 and TRBJ1-5, is SQTIHQWPATLVQPVGSPLSLECTVEGTSNPNLYWYRQAAGRGLQLLFYSVGIGQISSEVPQNLSASRPQDRQFILSSKKLLLSDSGFYLCAWGQGGQPQHFGDGTRLSIL.